A single TCR beta chain is shown here with its context. The junction differs from germline at one of its ends, possibly a read error. CDR1 is SSHAT and CDR2 is FNYEAQ in the germline V gene (reference sequence). This CDR3 is 14 amino acids long. The assay was immunoSEQ multiplex PCR, and TCRdb's table has in-frame clones only and misses some. The sample carries about 100,000 clones, about 95% recorded once. This specimen comes from a study of siplizumab effects on memory and regulatory T cells. Sequenced: non-Treg CD4+ T cells sorted from blood. The chain is built from TRBV7-7 and TRBJ2-1; D is undetermined. This receptor was taken from a human donor in good health. The CDR3 loop reads CASSALTTYDEQFF. The CDR3 DNA reads TGTGCTAGCAGCGCATTGACGACTTACGATGAGCAGTTCTTC.